This section outlines one T cell receptor beta chain sequence together with its context. The antigen is undetermined. This specimen comes from a study of blood T cells in healthy people across ages. Study-level points and caveats: Naive CD4+ cells and diversity were both higher in long-lived donors than in aged donors. PBMCs that were unsorted prevented a conclusive naive versus antigen-experienced comparison.

Per-sample PBMC isolation yielded at least 6.5 million cells. With a J-beta primer mix and a sample-barcoded 5' primer, a second PCR ran about 7 to 12 cycles. Each CDR3 protein is one row after TCRdb ran MiXCR on the 5' RACE reads. This sample has a few hundred thousand distinct CDR3 sequences, with 52% found just once. The CDR3 is made up of 15 amino acids. The trim removed 0 bases at V and 6 bases at J, leaving 5 bases unmatched. The germline gives CDR1 SGHRS, CDR2 YFSETQ. The sequencing input was blood. The chain carries TRBV5-1 and TRBJ2-1; 8 nucleotides agree with TRBD2. The receptor comes from a man aged 55 to 70 in good health. This CDR3 is CASSLGPGGPNEQFF. CDR3 sequence (DNA): TGCGCCAGCAGCTTGGGACCGGGAGGGCCCAATGAGCAGTTCTTC.